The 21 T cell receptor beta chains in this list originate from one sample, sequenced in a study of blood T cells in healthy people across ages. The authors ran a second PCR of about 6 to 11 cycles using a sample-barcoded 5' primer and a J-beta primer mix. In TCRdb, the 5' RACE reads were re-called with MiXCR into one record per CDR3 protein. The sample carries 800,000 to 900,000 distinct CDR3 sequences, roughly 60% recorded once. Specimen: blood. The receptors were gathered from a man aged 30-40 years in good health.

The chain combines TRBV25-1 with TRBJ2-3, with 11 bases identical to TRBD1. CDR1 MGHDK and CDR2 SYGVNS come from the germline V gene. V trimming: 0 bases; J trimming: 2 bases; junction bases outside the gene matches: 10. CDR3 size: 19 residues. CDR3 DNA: TGTGCCAGCAGTGAATATTTGGACAGGGGGCCCTATTACACAGATACGCAGTATTTT. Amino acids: CASSEYLDRGPYYTDTQYF.

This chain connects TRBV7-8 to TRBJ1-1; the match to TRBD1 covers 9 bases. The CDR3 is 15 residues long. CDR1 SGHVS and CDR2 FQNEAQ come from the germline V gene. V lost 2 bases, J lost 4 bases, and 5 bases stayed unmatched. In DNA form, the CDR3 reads TGTGCCAGCAGCTTACCGGGACAGGGTGTCACTGAAGCTTTCTTT. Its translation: CASSLPGQGVTEAFF.

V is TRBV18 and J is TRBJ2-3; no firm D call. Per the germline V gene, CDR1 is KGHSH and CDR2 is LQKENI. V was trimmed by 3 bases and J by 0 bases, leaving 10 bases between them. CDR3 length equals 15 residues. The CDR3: CASSPRPESTDTQYF. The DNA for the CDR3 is TGTGCCAGCTCACCTCGGCCAGAGAGCACAGATACGCAGTATTTT.

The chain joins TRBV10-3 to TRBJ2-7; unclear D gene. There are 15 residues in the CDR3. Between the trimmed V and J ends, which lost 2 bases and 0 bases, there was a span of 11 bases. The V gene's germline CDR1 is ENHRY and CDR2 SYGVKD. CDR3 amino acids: CAISEGPLRSYEQYF. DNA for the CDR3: TGTGCCATCAGTGAGGGACCGCTACGCTCCTACGAGCAGTACTTC.

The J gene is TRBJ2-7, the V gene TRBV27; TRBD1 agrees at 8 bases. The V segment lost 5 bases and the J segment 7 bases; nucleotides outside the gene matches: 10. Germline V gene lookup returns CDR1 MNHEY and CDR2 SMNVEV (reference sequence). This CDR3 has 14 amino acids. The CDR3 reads CASSPKQGAQEQYF. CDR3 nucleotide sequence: TGTGCCAGCAGTCCGAAGCAGGGGGCGCAAGAGCAGTACTTC.

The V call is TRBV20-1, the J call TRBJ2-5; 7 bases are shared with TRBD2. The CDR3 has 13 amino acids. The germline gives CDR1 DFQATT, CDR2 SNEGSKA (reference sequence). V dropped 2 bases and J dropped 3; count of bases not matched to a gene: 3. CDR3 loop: CSARWAGEETQYF. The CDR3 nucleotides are TGCAGTGCTAGATGGGCGGGGGAAGAGACCCAGTACTTC.

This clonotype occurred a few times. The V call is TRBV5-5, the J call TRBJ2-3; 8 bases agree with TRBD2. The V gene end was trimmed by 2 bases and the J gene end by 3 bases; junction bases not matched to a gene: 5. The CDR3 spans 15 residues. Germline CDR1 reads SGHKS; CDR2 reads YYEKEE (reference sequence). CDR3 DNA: TGTGCCAGCAGCTTAACTAGCGGTTTTACAGATACGCAGTATTTT. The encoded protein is CASSLTSGFTDTQYF.

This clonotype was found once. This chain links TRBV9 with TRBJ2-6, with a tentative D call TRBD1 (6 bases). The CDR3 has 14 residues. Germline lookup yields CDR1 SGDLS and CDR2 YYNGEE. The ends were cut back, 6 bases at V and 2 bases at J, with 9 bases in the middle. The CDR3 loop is CASTEGAGANVLTF. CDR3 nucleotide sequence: TGTGCCAGCACCGAGGGGGCTGGGGCCAACGTCCTGACTTTC. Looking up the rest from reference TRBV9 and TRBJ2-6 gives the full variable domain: DSGVTQTPKHLITATGQRVTLRCSPRSGDLSVYWYQQSLDQGLQFLIQYYNGEERAKGNILERFSAQQFPDLHSELNLSSLELGDSALYFCASTEGAGANVLTFGAGSRLTVL.

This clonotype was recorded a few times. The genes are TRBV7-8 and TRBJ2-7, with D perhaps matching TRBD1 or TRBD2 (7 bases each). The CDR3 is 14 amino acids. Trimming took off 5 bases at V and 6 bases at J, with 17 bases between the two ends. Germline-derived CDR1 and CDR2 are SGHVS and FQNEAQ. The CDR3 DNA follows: TGTGCCAGCAGCGCAGGGGGGGGCTCGGGCGAGCAGTACTTC. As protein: CASSAGGGSGEQYF.

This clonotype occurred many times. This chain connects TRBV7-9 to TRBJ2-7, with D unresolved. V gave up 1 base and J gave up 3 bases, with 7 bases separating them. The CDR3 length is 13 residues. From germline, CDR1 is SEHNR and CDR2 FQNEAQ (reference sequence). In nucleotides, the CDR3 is TGTGCCAGCAGCTTAGAGCCGTTCTACGAGCAGTACTTC. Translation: CASSLEPFYEQYF.

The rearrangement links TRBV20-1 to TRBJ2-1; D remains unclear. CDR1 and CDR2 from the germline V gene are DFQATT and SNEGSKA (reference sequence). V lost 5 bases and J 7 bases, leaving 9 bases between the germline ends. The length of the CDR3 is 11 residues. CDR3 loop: CSAFGWNEQFF. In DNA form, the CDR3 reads TGCAGTGCTTTCGGGTGGAATGAGCAGTTCTTC.

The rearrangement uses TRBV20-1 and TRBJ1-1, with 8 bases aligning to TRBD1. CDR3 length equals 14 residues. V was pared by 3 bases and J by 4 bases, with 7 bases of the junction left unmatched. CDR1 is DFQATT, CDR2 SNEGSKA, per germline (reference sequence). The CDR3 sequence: CSARSTGDSTEAFF. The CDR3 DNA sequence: TGCAGTGCTAGGTCGACAGGGGATAGCACTGAAGCTTTCTTT.

The DNA for the CDR3 is TGTGCCAGCAGCTTGGCCAGCGGGGGCTGGACCAATGAGCAGTTCTTC. It codes for CASSLASGGWTNEQFF. This sequence joins TRBV7-3 and TRBJ2-1; 8 bases line up with TRBD2. With 3 bases clipped from V and 6 bases from J, the junction kept 10 bases outside the gene matches. CDR1 and CDR2 from the germline V gene are SGHTA and FQGTGA. The CDR3 is made up of 16 amino acids.

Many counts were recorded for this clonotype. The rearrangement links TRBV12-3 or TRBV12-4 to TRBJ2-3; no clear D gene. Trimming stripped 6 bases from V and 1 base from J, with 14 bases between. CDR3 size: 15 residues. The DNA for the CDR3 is TGTGCCAGCAGCCCCTCAAGCGTGGGCACAGATACGCAGTATTTT. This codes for CASSPSSVGTDTQYF.

CDR3 amino acids: CASSQGGGADTF. The DNA of the CDR3 is TGTGCCAGCAGCCAAGGAGGGGGCGCGGACACCTTC. The chain combines TRBV3-1 with TRBJ1-2, with 7 bases that match TRBD1. J lost 12 bases, V lost 1 base, and 5 bases had no gene match. Germline lookup yields CDR1 LGHDT and CDR2 YNNKEL (reference sequence). CDR3 length: 12 amino acids.

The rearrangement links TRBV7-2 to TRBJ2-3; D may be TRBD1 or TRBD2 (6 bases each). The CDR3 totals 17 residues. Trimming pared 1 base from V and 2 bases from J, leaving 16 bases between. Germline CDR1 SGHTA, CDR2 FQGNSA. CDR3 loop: CASSLVPGGWDTDTQYF. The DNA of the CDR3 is TGTGCCAGCAGCTTAGTACCCGGGGGCTGGGACACAGATACGCAGTATTTT.

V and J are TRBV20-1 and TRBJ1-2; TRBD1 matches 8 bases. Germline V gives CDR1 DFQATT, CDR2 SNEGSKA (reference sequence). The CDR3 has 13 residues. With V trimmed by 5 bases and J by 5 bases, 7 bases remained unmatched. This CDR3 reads CSAFTGGGYGYTF. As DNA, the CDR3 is TGCAGTGCTTTCACAGGGGGAGGGTATGGCTACACCTTC.

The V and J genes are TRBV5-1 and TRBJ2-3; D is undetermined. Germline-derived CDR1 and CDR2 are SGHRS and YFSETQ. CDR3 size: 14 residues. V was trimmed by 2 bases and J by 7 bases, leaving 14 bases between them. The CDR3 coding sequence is TGCGCCAGCAGCTTAGACCCTAATTTGAATACGCAGTATTTT. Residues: CASSLDPNLNTQYF.

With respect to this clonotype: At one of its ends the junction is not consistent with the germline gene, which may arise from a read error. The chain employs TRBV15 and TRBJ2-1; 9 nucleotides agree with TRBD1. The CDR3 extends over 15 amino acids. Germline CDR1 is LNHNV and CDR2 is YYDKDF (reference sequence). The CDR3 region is CATSIPGQGGNEQLF. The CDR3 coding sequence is TGTGCCACCAGCATTCCGGGACAGGGCGGTAATGAGCAGTTATTC.

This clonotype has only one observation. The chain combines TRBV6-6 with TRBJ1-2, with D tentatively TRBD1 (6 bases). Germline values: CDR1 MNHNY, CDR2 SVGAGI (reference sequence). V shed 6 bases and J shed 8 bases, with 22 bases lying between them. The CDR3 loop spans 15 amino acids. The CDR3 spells CASSPEDSGLIGYTF. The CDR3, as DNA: TGTGCCAGCAGCCCTGAGGACAGCGGGTTAATCGGCTACACCTTC.

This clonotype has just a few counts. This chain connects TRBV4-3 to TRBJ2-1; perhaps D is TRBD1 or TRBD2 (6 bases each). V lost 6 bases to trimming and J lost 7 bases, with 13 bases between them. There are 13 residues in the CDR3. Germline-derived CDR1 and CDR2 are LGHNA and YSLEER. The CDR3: CASSWGAVNEQFF. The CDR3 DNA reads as TGCGCCAGCAGTTGGGGGGCCGTGAATGAGCAGTTCTTC.